The entry below describes one T cell receptor (beta chain). The sample originates from a study of CD8+CD57+ T cells in acquired aplastic anemia. Patients chosen for sequencing had shown CD8+CD57+ cell expansion by flow cytometry. Researchers used genomic DNA as the template to profile TCR beta VDJ and CDR3. Via MiXCR, TCRdb re-called the reads, giving one row per CDR3 protein. This table has roughly 240,000 distinct CDR3 sequences, more than 40% appearing once. Germline CDR1 and CDR2: ENHRY and SYGVKD. The V end was cut by 4 bases, the J end by 3 bases, with 3 bases between. The CDR3 spans 11 residues.

Sample: sorted CD4+, CD8+, or CD8+CD57+ T cells (not recorded which) from PBMCs. This chain links TRBV10-3 with TRBJ2-5; D is unresolved. The sequence was collected from a human donor with aplastic anemia. CDR3 DNA sequence: TGTGCCATCAGTGTCGAAGAGACCCAGTACTTC. This gives the protein CAISVEETQYF.